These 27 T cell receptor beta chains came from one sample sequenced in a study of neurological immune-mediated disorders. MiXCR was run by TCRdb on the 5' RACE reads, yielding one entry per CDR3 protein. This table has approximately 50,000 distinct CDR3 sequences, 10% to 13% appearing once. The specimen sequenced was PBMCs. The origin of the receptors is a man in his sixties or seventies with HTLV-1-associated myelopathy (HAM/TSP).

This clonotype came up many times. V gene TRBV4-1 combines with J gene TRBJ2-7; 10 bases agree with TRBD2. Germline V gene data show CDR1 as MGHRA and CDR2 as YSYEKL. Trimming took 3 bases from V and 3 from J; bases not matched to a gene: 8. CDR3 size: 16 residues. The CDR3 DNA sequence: TGCGCCAGCAGCCACCCGAGCGGGAGGGCTTTCTACGAGCAGTACTTC. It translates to CASSHPSGRAFYEQYF.

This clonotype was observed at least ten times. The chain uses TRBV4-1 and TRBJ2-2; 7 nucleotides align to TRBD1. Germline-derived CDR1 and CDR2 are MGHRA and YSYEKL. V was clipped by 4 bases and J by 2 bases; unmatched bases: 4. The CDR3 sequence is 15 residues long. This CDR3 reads CASSRGTVNTGELFF. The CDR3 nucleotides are TGCGCCAGCAGCCGTGGGACAGTTAACACCGGGGAGCTGTTTTTT.

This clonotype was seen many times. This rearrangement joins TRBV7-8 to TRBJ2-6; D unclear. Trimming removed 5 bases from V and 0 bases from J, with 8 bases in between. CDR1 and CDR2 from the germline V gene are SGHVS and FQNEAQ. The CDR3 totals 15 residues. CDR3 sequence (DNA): TGTGCCAGCAGCCCTCAGCTCTCTGGGGCCAACGTCCTGACTTTC. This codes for CASSPQLSGANVLTF.

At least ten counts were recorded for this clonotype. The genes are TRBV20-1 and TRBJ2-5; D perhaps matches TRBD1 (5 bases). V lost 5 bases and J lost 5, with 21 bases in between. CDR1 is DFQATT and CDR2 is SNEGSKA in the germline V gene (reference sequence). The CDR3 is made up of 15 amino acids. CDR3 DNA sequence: TGCAGTGCTGCCGGACATTATCTACCAGGGGAGACCCAGTACTTC. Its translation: CSAAGHYLPGETQYF.

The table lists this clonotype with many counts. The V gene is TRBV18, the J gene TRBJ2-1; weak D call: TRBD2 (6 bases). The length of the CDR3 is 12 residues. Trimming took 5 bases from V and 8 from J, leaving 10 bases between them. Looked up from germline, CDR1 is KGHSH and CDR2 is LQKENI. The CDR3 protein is CASSFSGDEQFF. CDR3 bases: TGTGCCAGCTCATTTAGCGGCGATGAGCAGTTCTTC.

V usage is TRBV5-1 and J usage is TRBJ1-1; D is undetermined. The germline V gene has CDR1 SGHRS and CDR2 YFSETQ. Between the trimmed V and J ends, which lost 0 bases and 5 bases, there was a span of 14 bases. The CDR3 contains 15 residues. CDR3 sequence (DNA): TGCGCCAGCAGCTTGGTACCGGTGGCGGGAACTGAAGCTTTCTTT. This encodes CASSLVPVAGTEAFF.

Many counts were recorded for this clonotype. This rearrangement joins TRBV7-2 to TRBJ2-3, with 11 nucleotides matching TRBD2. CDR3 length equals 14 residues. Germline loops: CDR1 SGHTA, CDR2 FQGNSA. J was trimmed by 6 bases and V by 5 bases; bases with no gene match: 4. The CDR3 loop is CASSPSGRMDTQYF. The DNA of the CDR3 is TGTGCCAGCAGCCCTAGCGGGAGGATGGATACGCAGTATTTT.

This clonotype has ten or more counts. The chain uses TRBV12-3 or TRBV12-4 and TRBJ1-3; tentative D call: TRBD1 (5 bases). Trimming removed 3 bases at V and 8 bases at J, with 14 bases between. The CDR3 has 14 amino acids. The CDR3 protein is CASSFIRETDTIYF. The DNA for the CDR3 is TGTGCCAGCAGTTTCATCAGGGAGACTGACACCATATATTTT.

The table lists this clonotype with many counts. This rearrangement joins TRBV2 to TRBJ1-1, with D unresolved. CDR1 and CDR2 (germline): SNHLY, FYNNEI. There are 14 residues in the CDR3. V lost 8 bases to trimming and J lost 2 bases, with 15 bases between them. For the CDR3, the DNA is TGTGCCAGCGCCCTCGGGCGAAGCAACACTGAAGCTTTCTTT. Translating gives CASALGRSNTEAFF.

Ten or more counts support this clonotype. The CDR3 here is CAISTGGYEQYF. In nucleotides, the CDR3 is TGTGCCATCAGTACAGGGGGCTACGAGCAGTACTTC. The rearrangement links TRBV10-3 to TRBJ2-7; 8 positions agree with TRBD1. CDR1 and CDR2 (germline): ENHRY, SYGVKD. The CDR3 spans 12 residues. J gave up 3 bases and V 5 bases, and 0 bases lay outside the gene matches.

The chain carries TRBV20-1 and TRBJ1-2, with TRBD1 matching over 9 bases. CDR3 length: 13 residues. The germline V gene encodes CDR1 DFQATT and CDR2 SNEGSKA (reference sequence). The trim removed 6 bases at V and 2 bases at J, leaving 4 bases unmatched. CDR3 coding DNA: TGCAGTGCCTGGGGGACAGGGAACTATGGCTACACCTTC. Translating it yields CSAWGTGNYGYTF.

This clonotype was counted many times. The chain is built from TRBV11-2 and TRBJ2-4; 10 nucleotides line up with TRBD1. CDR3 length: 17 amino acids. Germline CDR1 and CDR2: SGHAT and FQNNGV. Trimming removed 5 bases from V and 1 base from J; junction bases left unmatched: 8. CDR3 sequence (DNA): TGTGCCAGCAGCCTCGGTCTGGGACAGGGGGCCAAAAACATTCAGTACTTC. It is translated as CASSLGLGQGAKNIQYF.

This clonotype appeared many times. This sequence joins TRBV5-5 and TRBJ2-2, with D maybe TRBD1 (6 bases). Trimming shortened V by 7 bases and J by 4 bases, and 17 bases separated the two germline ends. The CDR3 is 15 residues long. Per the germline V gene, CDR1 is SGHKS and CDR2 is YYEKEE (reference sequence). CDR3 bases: TGTGCCAGCGAGCAACCAGGGGTCCCCACCGGGGAGCTGTTTTTT. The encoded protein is CASEQPGVPTGELFF.

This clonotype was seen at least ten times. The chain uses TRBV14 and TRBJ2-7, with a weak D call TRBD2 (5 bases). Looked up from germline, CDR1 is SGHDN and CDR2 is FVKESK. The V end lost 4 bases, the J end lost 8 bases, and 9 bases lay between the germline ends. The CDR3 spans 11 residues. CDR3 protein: CASSLGSQQYF. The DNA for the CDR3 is TGTGCCAGCAGCCTAGGGAGCCAGCAGTACTTC.

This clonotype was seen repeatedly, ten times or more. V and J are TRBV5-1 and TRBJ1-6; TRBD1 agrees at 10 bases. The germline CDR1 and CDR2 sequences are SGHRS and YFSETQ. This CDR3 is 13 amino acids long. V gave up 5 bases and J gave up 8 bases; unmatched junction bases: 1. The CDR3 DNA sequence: TGCGCCAGCAGAGGACAGGGGGATTCACCCCTCCACTTT. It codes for CASRGQGDSPLHF. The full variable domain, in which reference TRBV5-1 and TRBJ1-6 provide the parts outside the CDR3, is KAGVTQTPRYLIKTRGQQVTLSCSPISGHRSVSWYQQTPGQGLQFLFEYFSETQRNKGNFPGRFSGRQFSNSRSEMNVSTLELGDSALYLCASRGQGDSPLHFGNGTRLTVT.

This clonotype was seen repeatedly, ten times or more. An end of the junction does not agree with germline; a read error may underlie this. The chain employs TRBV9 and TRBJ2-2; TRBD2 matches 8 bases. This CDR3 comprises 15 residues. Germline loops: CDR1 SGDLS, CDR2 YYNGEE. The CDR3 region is CASSVSSGNAGELFF. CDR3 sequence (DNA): TGTGCCAGCAGCGTTAGTAGCGGGAACGCCGGGGAGCTGTTTTTT.

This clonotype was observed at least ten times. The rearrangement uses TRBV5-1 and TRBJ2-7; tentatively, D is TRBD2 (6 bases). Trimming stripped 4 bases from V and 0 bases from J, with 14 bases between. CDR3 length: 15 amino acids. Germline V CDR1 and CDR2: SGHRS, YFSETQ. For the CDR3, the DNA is TGCGCCAGCAGCCCGGAGGGACGGGCCTCCTACGAGCAGTACTTC. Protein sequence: CASSPEGRASYEQYF.

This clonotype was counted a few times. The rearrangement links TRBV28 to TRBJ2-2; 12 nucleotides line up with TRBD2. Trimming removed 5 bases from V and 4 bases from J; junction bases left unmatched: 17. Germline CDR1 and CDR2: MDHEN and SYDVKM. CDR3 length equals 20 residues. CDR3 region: CASSPLRRASGRDATGELFF. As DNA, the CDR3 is TGTGCCAGCAGTCCCCTTAGACGGGCTAGCGGGAGGGATGCCACCGGGGAGCTGTTTTTT. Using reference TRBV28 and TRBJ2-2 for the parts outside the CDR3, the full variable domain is DVKVTQSSRYLVKRTGEKVFLECVQDMDHENMFWYRQDPGLGLRLIYFSYDVKMKEKGDIPEGYSVSREKKERFSLILESASTNQTSMYLCASSPLRRASGRDATGELFFGEGSRLTVL.

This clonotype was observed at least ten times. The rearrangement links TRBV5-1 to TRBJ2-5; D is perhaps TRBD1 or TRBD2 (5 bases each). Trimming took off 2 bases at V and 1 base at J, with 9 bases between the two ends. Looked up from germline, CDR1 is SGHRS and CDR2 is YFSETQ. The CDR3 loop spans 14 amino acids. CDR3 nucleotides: TGCGCCAGCAGCTTCCGGGGCCCCCAAGAGACCCAGTACTTC. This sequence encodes CASSFRGPQETQYF.

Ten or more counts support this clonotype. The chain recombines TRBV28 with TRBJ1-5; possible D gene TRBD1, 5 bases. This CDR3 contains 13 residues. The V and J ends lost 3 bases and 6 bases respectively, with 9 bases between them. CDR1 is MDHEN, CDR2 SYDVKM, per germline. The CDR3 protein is CASSLVRGQPQHF. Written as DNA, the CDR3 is TGTGCCAGCAGTTTGGTAAGGGGTCAGCCCCAGCATTTT.

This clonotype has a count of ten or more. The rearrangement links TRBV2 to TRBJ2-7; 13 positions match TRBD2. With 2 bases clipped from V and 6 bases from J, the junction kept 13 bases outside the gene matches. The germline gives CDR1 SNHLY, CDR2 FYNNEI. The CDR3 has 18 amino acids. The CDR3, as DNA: TGTGCCAGCAGTGAACTACCCAGGACTAGCGGGAGCTGGGGCGAGCAGTACTTC. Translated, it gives CASSELPRTSGSWGEQYF.

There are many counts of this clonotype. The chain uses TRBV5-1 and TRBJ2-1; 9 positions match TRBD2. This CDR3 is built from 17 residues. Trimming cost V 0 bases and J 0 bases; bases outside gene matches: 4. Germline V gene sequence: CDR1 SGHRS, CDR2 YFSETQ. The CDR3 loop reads CASSLEGLASSYNEQFF. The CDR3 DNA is TGCGCCAGCAGCTTGGAAGGACTAGCGTCCTCCTACAATGAGCAGTTCTTC.

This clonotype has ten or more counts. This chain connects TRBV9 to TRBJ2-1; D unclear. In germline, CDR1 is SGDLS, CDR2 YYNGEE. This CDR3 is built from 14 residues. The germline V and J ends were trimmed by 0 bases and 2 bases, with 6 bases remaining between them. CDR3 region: CASSVGLTYNEQFF. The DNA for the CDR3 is TGTGCCAGCAGCGTAGGGCTCACCTACAATGAGCAGTTCTTC.

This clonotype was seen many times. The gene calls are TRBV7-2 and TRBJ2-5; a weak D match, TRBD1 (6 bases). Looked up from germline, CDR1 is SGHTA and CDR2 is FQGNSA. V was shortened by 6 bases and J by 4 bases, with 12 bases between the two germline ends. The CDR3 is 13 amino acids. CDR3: CASSSGVRETQYF. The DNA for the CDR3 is TGTGCCAGCAGTTCAGGGGTCCGAGAGACCCAGTACTTC.

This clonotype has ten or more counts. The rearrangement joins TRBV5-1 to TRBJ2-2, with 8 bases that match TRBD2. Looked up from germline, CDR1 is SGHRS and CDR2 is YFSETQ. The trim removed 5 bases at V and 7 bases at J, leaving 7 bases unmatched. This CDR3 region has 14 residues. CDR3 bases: TGCGCCAGCAGGGGGACTAGAAATTTCGGGGAGCTGTTTTTT. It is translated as CASRGTRNFGELFF.

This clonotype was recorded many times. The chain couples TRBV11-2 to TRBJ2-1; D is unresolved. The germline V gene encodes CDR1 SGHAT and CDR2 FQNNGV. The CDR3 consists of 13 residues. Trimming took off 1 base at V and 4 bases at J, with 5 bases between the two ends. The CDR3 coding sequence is TGTGCCAGCAGCTTAGGGCGGTACAATGAGCAGTTCTTC. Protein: CASSLGRYNEQFF.

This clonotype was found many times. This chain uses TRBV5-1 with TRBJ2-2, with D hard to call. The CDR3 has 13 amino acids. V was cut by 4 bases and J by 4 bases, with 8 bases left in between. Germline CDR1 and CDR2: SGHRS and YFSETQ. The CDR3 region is CASSPPPTGELFF. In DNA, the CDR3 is TGCGCCAGCAGCCCGCCTCCCACCGGGGAGCTGTTTTTT.